This T cell receptor beta chain was recorded in a study of blood T cell repertoires in COVID-19. Across the study: Samples taken during acute and convalescent COVID-19 were collected in the United States, Italy and Spain. PBMCs, B-cell-depleted T cells, or T cells were the source of the cDNA or gDNA that made up the material.

Original processing methods: Estimates of nucleated cell counts were drawn from the amplification of reference gene primers. This table comes from immunoSEQ multiplex PCR, and its TCRdb copy is limited to in-frame clones, with some not included. V and J calls and clone size are as listed in that table; D and trimming were resolved from the DNA. Of around 100,000 clones listed, more than 85% were seen once; the top ten hold 7% to 9.5%. Looked up from germline, CDR1 is SGHTA and CDR2 is FQGNSA. CDR3 size: 17 residues. V was pared by 5 bases and J by 4 bases, with 7 bases of the junction left unmatched.

This chain joins TRBV7-2 and TRBJ2-3, with 15 positions matching TRBD2. The sequence came from a man aged 25 to 40 in a cohort sampled during active COVID-19. Sequences were obtained from peripheral blood. Here the CDR3 reads CASSNRRTSGGADTQYF. The CDR3 nucleotides are TGTGCCAGCAGCAACCGACGGACTAGCGGGGGGGCAGATACGCAGTATTTT.